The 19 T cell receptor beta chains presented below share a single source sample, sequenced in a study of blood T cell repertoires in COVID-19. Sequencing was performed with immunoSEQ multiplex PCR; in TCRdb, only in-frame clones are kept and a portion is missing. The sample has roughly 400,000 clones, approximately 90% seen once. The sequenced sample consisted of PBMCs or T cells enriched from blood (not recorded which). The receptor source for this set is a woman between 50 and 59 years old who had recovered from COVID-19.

The CDR3 coding sequence is TGTGCCAGCAGTAGGGGGACTAGGCCGAATGAGCAGTTCTTC. It codes for CASSRGTRPNEQFF. The chain is built from TRBV2 and TRBJ2-1; 8 bases map to TRBD2. The CDR3 length is 14 residues. V dropped 5 bases and J dropped 7; count of bases not matched to a gene: 7. Germline CDR1 is SNHLY and CDR2 is FYNNEI.

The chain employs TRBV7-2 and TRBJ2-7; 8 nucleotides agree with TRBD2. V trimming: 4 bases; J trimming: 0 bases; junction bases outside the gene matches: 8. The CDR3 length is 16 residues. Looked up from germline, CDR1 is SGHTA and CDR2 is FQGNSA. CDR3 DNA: TGTGCCAGCAGCTCACCTCTAGCGGGCATCTCCTACGAGCAGTACTTC. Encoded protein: CASSSPLAGISYEQYF.

The CDR3 DNA reads as TGCAGCGTTGAAGATTGGCAATCCGCAACTAATGAAAAACTGTTTTTT. Amino acids: CSVEDWQSATNEKLFF. V and J are TRBV29-1 and TRBJ1-4; D is undetermined. The CDR3 consists of 16 residues. Between the trimmed V and J ends, which lost 0 bases and 0 bases, there was a span of 11 bases. CDR1 SQVTM and CDR2 ANQGSEA come from the germline V gene.

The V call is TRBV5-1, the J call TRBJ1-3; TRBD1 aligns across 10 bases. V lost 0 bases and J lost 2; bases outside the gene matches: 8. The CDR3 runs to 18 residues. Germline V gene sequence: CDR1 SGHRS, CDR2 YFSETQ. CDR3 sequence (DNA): TGCGCCAGCAGCTTGGAGTTTAGGGGGACAGGGGCTGGAAACACCATATATTTT. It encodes CASSLEFRGTGAGNTIYF.

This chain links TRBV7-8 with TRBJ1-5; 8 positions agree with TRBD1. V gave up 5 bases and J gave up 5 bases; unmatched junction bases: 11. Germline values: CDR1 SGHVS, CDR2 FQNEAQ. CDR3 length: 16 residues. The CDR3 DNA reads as TGTGCCAGCAGCCCAGGGGACAGGCCGAACCATCAGCCCCAGCATTTT. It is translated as CASSPGDRPNHQPQHF.

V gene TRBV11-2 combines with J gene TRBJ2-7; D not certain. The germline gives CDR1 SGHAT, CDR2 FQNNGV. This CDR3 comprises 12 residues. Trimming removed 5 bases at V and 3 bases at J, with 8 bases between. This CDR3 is CASSTPSYEQYF. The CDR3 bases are TGTGCCAGCAGCACCCCTAGCTACGAGCAGTACTTC.

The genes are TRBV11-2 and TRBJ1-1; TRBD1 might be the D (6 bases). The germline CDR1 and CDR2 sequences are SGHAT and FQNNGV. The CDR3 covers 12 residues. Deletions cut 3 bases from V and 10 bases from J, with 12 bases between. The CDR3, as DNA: TGTGCCAGCAGCTTCGGCGCGGGGGCAGCTTTCTTT. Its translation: CASSFGAGAAFF.

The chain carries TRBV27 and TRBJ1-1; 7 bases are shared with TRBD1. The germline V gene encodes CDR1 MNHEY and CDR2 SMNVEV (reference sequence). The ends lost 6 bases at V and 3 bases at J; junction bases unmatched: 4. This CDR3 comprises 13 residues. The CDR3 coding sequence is TGTGCCAGCAGCAGAACAGGGGACACTGAAGCTTTCTTT. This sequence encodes CASSRTGDTEAFF.

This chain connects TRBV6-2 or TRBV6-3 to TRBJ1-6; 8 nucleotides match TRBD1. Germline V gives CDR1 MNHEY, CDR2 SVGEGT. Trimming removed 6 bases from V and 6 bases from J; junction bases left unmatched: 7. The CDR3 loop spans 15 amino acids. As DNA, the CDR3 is TGTGCCAGCAGCCTCCGGACAGGGATTAATTCACCCCTCCACTTT. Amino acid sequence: CASSLRTGINSPLHF.

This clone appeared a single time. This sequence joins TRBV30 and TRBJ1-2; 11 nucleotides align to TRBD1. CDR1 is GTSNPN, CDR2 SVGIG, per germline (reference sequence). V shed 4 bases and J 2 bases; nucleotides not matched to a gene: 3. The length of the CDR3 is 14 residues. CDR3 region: CAWKRDRGNYGYTF. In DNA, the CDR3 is TGTGCCTGGAAAAGGGACAGGGGGAACTATGGCTACACCTTC.

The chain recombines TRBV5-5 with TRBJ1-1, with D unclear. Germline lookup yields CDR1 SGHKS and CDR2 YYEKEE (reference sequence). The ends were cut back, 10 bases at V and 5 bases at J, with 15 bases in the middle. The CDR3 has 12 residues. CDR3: CASSGMGTEAFF. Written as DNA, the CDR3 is TGTGCCTCCAGCGGGATGGGTACTGAAGCTTTCTTT.

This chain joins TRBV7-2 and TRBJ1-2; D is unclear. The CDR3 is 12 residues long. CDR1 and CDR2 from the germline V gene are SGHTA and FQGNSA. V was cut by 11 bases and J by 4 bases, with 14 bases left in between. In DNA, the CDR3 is TGTGCCCTGGGAGGGTCAAGCTATGGCTACACCTTC. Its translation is CALGGSSYGYTF. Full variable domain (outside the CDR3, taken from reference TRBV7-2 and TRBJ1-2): GAGVSQSPSNKVTEKGKDVELRCDPISGHTALYWYRQSLGQGLEFLIYFQGNSAPDKSGLPSDRFSAERTGGSVSTLTIQRTQQEDSAVYLCALGGSSYGYTFGSGTRLTVV.

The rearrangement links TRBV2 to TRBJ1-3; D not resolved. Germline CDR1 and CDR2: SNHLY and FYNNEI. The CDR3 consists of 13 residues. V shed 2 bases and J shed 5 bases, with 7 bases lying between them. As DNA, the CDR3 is TGTGCCAGCAGTGAAAGGAGTAGAAACACCATATATTTT. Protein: CASSERSRNTIYF.

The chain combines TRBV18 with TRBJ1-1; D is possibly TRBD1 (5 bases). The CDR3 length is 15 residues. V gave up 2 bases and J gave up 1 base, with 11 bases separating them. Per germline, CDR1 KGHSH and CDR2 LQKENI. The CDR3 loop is CASSPGAAQNTEAFF. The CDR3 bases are TGTGCCAGCTCACCAGGGGCAGCGCAGAACACTGAAGCTTTCTTT.

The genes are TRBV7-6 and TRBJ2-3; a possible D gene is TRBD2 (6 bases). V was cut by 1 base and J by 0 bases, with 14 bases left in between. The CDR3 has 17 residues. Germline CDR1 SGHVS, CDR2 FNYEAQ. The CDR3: CASSLGFRETSTDTQYF. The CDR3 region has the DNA TGTGCCAGCAGCTTAGGATTTCGGGAGACTAGCACAGATACGCAGTATTTT.

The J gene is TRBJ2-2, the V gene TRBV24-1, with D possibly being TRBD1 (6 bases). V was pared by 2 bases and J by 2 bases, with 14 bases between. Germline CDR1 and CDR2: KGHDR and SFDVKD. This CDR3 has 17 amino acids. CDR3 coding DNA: TGTGCCACCAGTGATTCCAAGGGGGTAGTTAACACCGGGGAGCTGTTTTTT. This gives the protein CATSDSKGVVNTGELFF.

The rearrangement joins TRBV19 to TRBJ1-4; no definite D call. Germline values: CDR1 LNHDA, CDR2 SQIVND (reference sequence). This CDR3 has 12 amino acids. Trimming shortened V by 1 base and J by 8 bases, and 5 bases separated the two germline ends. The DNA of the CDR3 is TGTGCCAGTAGTATAGGAAGCGAAAAACTGTTTTTT. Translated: CASSIGSEKLFF. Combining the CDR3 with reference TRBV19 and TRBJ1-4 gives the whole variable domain DGGITQSPKYLFRKEGQNVTLSCEQNLNHDAMYWYRQDPGQGLRLIYYSQIVNDFQKGDIAEGYSVSREKKESFPLTVTSAQKNPTAFYLCASSIGSEKLFFGSGTQLSVL.

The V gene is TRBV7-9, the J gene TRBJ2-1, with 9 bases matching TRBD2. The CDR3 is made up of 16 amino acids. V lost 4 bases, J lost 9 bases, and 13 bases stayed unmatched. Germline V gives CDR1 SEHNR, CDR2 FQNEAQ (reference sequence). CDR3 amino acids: CASSSFQRGDSGEQFF. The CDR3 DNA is TGTGCCAGCAGCTCCTTCCAGCGGGGGGACAGTGGTGAGCAGTTCTTC.

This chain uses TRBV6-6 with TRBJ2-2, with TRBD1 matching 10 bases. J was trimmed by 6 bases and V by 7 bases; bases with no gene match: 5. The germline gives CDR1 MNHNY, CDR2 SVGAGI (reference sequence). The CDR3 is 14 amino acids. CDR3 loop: CASTAGQGPGELFF. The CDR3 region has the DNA TGTGCCAGCACCGCGGGACAGGGGCCCGGGGAGCTGTTTTTT.